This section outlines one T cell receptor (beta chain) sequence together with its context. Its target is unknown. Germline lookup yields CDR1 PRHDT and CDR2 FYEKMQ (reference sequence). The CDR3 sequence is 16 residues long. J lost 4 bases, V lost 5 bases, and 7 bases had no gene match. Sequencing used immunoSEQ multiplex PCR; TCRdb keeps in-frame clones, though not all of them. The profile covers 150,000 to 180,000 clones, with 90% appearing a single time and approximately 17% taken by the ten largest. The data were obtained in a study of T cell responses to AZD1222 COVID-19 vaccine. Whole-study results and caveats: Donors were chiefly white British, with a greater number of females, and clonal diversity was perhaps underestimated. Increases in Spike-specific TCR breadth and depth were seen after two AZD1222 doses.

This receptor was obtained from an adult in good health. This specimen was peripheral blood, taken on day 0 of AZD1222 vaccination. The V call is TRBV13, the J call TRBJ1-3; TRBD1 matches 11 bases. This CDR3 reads CASSVRTGGSGNTIYF. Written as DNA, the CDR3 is TGTGCCAGCAGCGTTAGGACAGGGGGCTCCGGAAACACCATATATTTT.